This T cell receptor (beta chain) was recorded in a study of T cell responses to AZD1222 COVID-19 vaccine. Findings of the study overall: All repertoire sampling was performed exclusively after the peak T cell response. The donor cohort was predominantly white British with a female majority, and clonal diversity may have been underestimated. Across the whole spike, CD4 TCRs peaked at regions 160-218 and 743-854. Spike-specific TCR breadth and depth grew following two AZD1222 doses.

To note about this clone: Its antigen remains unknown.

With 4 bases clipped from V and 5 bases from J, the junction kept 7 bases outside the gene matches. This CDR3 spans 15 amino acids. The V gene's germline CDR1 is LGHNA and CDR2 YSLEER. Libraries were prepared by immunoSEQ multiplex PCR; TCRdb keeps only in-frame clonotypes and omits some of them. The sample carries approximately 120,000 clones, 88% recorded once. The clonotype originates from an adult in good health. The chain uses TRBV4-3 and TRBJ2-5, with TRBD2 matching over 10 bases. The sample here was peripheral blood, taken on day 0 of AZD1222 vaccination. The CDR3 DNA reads TGCGCCAGCAGCCCGGGGACTAGCGTGTCGGAGACCCAGTACTTC. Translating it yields CASSPGTSVSETQYF.